The sequence of this TCR beta chain was determined in a study of cytomegalovirus exposure and HLA in healthy donors. Trimming shortened V by 2 bases and J by 8 bases, and 9 bases separated the two germline ends. Germline V gene lookup returns CDR1 MDHEN and CDR2 SYDVKM. The CDR3 covers 12 residues. Regarding this clone: Its specificity is unknown.

The PCR employed 60 Vbeta primers together with 13 Jbeta primers. The method was immunoSEQ multiplex PCR; TCRdb's version includes in-frame clones alone and lacks a portion of them. The sample carries fewer than 200,000 clones, about 85% recorded once. Findings of the study overall: No immune exposure information besides CMV serostatus was available. Around 160 TCR beta chains were listed as cytomegalovirus-associated.

This chain links TRBV28 with TRBJ1-2; D not resolved. The sequence derives from a boy aged 2 to 9 in good health and CMV-seronegative. Sequenced: PBMCs. The CDR3 sequence: CASSLATGGYTF. DNA for the CDR3: TGTGCCAGCAGTTTAGCTACGGGGGGCTACACCTTC.